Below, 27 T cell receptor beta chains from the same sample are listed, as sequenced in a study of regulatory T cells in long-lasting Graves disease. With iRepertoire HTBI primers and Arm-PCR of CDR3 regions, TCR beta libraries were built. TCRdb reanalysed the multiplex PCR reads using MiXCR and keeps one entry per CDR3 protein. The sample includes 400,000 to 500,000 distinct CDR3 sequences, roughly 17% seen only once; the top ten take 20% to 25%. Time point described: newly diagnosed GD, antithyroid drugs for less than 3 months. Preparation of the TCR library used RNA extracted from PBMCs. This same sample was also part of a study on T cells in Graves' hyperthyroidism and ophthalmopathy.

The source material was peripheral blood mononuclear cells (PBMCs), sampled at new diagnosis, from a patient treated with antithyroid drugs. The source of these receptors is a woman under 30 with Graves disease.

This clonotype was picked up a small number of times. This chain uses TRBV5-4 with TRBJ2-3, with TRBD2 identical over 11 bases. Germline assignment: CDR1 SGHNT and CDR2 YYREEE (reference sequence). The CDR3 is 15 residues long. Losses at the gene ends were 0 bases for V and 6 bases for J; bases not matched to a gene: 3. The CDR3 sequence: CASSLELAGADTQYF. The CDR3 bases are TGTGCCAGCAGCTTGGAACTAGCGGGAGCGGATACGCAGTATTTT.

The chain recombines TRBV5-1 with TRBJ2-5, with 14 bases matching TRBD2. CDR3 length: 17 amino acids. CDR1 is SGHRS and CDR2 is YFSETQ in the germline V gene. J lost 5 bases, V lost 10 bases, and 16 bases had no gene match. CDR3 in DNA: TGCGCCGGCATCACAGGGACTAGCGGGAGCAAGCCGGAGACCCAGTACTTC. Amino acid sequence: CAGITGTSGSKPETQYF.

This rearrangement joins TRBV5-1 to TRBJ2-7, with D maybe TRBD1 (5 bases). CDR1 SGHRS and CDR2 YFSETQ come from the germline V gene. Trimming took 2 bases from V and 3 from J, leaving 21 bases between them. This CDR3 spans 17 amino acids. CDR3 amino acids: CASSLIGDSAYDYEQYF. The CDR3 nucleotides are TGCGCCAGCAGCTTAATAGGAGACAGCGCCTATGACTACGAGCAGTACTTC.

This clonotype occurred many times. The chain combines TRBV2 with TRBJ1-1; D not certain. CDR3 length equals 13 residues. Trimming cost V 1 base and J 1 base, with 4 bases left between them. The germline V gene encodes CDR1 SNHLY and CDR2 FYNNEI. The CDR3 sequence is CASSEETNTEAFF. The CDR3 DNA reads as TGTGCCAGCAGTGAAGAGACGAACACTGAAGCTTTCTTT.

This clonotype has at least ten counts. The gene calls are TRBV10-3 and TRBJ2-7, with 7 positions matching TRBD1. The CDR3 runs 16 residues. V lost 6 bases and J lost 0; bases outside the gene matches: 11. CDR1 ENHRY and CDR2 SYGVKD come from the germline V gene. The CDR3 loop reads CAISEIRGQSSYEQYF. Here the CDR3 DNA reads TGTGCCATCAGCGAGATCCGGGGACAGAGCTCCTACGAGCAGTACTTC.

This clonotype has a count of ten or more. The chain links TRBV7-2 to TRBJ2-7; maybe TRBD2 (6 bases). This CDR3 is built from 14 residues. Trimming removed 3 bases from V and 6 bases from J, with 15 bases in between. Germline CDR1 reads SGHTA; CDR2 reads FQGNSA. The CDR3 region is CASSFGRERREQYF. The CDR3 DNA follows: TGTGCCAGCAGCTTTGGACGGGAGAGGCGCGAGCAGTACTTC.

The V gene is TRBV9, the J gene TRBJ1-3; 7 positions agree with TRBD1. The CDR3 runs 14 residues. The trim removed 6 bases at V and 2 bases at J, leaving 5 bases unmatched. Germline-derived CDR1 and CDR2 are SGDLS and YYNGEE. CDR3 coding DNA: TGTGCCAGCAACTCCGGGACAGCTGGAAACACCATATATTTT. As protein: CASNSGTAGNTIYF.

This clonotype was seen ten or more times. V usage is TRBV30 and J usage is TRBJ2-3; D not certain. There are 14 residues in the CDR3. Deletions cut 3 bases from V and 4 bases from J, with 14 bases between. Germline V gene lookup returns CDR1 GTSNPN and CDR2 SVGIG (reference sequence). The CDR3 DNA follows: TGTGCCTGGAGGGATACGCGTCCGCCAGATACGCAGTATTTT. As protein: CAWRDTRPPDTQYF.

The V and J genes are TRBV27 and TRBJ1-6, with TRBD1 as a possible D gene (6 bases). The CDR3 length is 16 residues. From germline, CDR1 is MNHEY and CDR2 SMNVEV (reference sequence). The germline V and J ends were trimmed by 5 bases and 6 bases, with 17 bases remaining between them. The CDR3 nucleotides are TGTGCCAGCAGTAGCGGACAGACTCGTTTTAATTCACCCCTCCACTTT. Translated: CASSSGQTRFNSPLHF.

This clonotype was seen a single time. The CDR3 sequence is CRARVAGARTGELFF. Written as DNA, the CDR3 is TGCAGGGCGCGGGTGGCGGGAGCTCGCACCGGGGAGCTGTTTTTT. The chain joins TRBV20-1 to TRBJ2-2; TRBD2 matches 7 bases. Germline V gene data show CDR1 as DFQATT and CDR2 as SNEGSKA (reference sequence). The length of the CDR3 is 15 residues.

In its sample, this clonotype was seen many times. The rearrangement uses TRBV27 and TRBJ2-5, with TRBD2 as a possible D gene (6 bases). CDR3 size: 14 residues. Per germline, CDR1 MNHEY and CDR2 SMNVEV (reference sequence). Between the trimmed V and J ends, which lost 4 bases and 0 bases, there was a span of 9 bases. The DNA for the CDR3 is TGTGCCAGCAGTTATCTAGCGAACCAAGAGACCCAGTACTTC. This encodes CASSYLANQETQYF.

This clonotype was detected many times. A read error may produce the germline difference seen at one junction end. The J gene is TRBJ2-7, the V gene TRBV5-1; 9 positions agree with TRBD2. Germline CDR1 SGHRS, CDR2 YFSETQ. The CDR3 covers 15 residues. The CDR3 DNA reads TGTGCCAGCAGCTTGGCGGGCGGGAGGGCCTACGAGCAGTACTTC. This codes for CASSLAGGRAYEQYF.

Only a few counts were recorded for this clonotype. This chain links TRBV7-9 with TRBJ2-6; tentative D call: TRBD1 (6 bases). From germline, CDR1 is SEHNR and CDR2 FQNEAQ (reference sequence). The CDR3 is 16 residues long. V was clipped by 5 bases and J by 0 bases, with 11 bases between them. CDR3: CASSIRQASGANVLTF. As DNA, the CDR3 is TGTGCCAGCAGCATTCGACAGGCCTCTGGGGCCAACGTCCTGACTTTC.

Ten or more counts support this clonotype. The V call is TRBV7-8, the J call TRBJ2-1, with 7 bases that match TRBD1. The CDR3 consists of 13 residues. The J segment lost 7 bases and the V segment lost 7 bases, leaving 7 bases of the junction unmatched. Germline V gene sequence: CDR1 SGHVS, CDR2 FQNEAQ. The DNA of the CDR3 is TGTGCCAGCAACGGACAGGCTAGGAATGAGCAGTTCTTC. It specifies CASNGQARNEQFF.

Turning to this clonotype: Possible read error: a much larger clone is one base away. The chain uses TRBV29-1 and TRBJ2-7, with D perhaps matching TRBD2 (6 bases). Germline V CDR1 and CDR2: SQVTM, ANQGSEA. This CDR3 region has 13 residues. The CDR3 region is CSVGPGLPYEQHF. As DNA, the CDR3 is TGCAGCGTTGGGCCGGGACTTCCCTACGAGCAGCACTTC.

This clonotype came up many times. CDR3 sequence reads: CASSLGGTSYNEQFF. CDR3 in DNA: TGCGCCAGCAGCTTGGGCGGGACCTCCTACAATGAGCAGTTCTTC. The chain links TRBV5-1 to TRBJ2-1; D might be TRBD2 (6 bases). Trimming removed 0 bases from V and 0 bases from J, with 7 bases in between. Germline CDR1 and CDR2: SGHRS and YFSETQ. This CDR3 spans 15 amino acids.

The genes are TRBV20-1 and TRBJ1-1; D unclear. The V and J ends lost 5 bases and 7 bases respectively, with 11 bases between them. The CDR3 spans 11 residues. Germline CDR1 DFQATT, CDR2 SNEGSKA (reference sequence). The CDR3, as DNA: TGCAGTGCTGAACACCACGATGAAGCTTTCTTT. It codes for CSAEHHDEAFF.

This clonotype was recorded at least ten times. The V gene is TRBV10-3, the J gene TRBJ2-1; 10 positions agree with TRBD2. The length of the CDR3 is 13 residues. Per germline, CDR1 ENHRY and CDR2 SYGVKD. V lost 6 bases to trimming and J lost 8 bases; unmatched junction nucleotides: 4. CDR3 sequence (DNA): TGTGCCATCAGGAGCGGGAGGGGCGATGAGCAGTTCTTC. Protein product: CAIRSGRGDEQFF.

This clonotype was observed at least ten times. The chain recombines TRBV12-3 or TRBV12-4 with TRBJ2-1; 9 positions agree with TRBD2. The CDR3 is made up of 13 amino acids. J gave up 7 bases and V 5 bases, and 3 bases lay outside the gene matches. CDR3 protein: CASSTSGPNEQFF. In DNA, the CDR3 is TGTGCCAGCAGTACTAGCGGGCCTAATGAGCAGTTCTTC.

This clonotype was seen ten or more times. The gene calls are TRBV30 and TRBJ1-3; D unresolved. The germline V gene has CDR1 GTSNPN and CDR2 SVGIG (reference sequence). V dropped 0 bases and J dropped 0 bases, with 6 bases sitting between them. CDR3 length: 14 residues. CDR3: CAWSVTFSGNTIYF. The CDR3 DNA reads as TGTGCCTGGAGTGTAACCTTCTCTGGAAACACCATATATTTT. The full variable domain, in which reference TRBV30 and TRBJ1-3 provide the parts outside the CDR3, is SQTIHQWPATLVQPVGSPLSLECTVEGTSNPNLYWYRQAAGRGLQLLFYSVGIGQISSEVPQNLSASRPQDRQFILSSKKLLLSDSGFYLCAWSVTFSGNTIYFGEGSWLTVV.

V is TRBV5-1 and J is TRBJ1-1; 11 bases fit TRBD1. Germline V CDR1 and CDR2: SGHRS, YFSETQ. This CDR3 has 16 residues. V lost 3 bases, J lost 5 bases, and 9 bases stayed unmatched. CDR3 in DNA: TGCGCCAGCAGCTCCGGGACAGGGGGGTGGAAAACTGAAGCTTTCTTT. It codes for CASSSGTGGWKTEAFF.

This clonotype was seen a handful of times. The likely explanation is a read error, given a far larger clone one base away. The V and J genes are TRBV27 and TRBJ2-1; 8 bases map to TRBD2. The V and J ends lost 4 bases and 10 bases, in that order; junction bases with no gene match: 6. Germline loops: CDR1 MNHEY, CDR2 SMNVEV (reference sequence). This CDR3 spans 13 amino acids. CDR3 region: CASSYGTSREQFF. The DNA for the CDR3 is TGTGCCAGCAGTTACGGGACTAGTCGCGAGCAGTTCTTC.

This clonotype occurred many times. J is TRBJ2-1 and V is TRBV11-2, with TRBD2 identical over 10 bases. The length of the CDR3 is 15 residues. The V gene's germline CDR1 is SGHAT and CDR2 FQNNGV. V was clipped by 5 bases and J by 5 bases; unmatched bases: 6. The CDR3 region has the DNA TGTGCCAGCAGCCGAACTAGCGGGAACAACAATGAGCAGTTCTTC. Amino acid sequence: CASSRTSGNNNEQFF. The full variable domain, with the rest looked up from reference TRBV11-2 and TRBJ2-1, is EAGVAQSPRYKIIEKRQSVAFWCNPISGHATLYWYQQILGQGPKLLIQFQNNGVVDDSQLPKDRFSAERLKGVDSTLKIQPAKLEDSAVYLCASSRTSGNNNEQFFGPGTRLTVL.

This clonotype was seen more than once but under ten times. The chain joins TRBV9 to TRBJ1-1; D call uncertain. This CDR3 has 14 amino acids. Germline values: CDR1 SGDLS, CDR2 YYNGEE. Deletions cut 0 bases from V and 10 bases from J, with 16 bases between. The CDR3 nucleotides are TGTGCCAGCAGCGTAGACGATGGGAAGGGCACAGCTTTCTTT. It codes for CASSVDDGKGTAFF. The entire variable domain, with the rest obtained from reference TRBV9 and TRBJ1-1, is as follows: DSGVTQTPKHLITATGQRVTLRCSPRSGDLSVYWYQQSLDQGLQFLIQYYNGEERAKGNILERFSAQQFPDLHSELNLSSLELGDSALYFCASSVDDGKGTAFFGQGTRLTVV.

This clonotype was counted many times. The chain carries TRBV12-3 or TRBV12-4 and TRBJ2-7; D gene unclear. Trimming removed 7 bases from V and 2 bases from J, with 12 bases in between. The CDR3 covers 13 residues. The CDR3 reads CASTYRGPYEQYF. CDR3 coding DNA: TGTGCCAGCACCTACCGAGGACCCTACGAGCAGTACTTC.

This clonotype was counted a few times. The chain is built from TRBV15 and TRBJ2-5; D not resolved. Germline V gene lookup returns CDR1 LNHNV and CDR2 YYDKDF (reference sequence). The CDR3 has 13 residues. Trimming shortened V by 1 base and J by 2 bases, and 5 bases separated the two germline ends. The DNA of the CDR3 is TGTGCCACCAGCAGAGTTCGGCAAGAGACCCAGTACTTC. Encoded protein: CATSRVRQETQYF.

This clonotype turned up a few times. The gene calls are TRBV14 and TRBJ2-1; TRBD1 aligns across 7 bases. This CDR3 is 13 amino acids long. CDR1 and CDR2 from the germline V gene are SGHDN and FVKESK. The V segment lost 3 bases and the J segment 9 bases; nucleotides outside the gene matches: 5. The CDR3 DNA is TGTGCCAGCAGCCAGGCAGACAGGGTTGAGCAGTTCTTC. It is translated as CASSQADRVEQFF. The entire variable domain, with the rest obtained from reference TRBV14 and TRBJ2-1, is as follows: EAGVTQFPSHSVIEKGQTVTLRCDPISGHDNLYWYRRVMGKEIKFLLHFVKESKQDESGMPNNRFLAERTGGTYSTLKVQPAELEDSGVYFCASSQADRVEQFFGPGTRLTVL.